Following are 14 T cell receptor beta chains from one sample sequenced in a study of blood T cell repertoires in COVID-19. Profiling relied on immunoSEQ multiplex PCR, and the TCRdb table lists in-frame clones only, not all of them. The repertoire holds around 70,000 clones, with around 78% as singletons. Sequencing input: peripheral blood. The receptors were gathered from a human donor in a cohort sampled during active COVID-19.

As DNA, the CDR3 is TGCGCCAGCACACTTATAGACATGAACACTGAAGCTTTCTTT. It yields the protein CASTLIDMNTEAFF. V and J are TRBV5-1 and TRBJ1-1; D not resolved. Germline V gene lookup returns CDR1 SGHRS and CDR2 YFSETQ. The CDR3 totals 14 residues. V was trimmed by 6 bases and J by 0 bases, leaving 12 bases between them.

This chain connects TRBV27 to TRBJ2-7, with 7 bases fitting TRBD1. This CDR3 comprises 14 residues. The germline V gene encodes CDR1 MNHEY and CDR2 SMNVEV (reference sequence). The V segment lost 0 bases and the J segment 3 bases; nucleotides outside the gene matches: 2. For the CDR3, the DNA is TGTGCCAGCAGTTTATCCCGGACAGGCTACGAGCAGTACTTC. Amino acids: CASSLSRTGYEQYF.

The chain links TRBV7-9 to TRBJ2-5; 10 positions match TRBD1. V lost 6 bases and J lost 4; bases outside the gene matches: 8. The CDR3 totals 15 residues. Germline V gene data show CDR1 as SEHNR and CDR2 as FQNEAQ (reference sequence). The CDR3 loop is CASRESGTGVETQYF. Written as DNA, the CDR3 is TGTGCCAGCAGGGAGTCCGGGACAGGGGTAGAGACCCAGTACTTC.

The chain recombines TRBV7-8 with TRBJ2-7, with 7 bases fitting TRBD1. The germline V gene encodes CDR1 SGHVS and CDR2 FQNEAQ. The CDR3 contains 14 residues. The V and J ends lost 5 bases and 6 bases, in that order; junction bases with no gene match: 10. CDR3 nucleotide sequence: TGTGCCAGCAGCAAGCCGGGACAGTCGGGCGAGCAGTACTTC. Its protein is CASSKPGQSGEQYF.

This sequence joins TRBV5-4 and TRBJ1-2; TRBD1 matches at 12 bases. The CDR3 has 16 residues. The germline V gene encodes CDR1 SGHNT and CDR2 YYREEE (reference sequence). The V and J ends lost 3 bases and 8 bases, in that order; junction bases with no gene match: 11. The CDR3 region has the DNA TGTGCCAGCAGCTCGGCACCGGGACAGGGGGCGCGAGGCTACACCTTC. It yields the protein CASSSAPGQGARGYTF.

The chain combines TRBV5-6 with TRBJ1-1; D might be TRBD1 (5 bases). Germline V gene data show CDR1 as SGHDT and CDR2 as YYEEEE. CDR3 length: 16 residues. Trimming took 4 bases from V and 6 from J, leaving 22 bases between them. The CDR3 nucleotides read TGTGCCAGCAGCCGAGCCCTTGGGGGGTCAACGGCTGAAGCTTTCTTT. This translates into CASSRALGGSTAEAFF.

The rearrangement uses TRBV19 and TRBJ1-5, with D uncertain. The CDR3 has 16 residues. V was cut by 5 bases and J by 2 bases, with 16 bases left in between. From germline, CDR1 is LNHDA and CDR2 SQIVND (reference sequence). The CDR3 nucleotides are TGTGCCAGTAGTTCCGGGGTACCCCGGGGCAATCAGCCCCAGCATTTT. It codes for CASSSGVPRGNQPQHF.

The chain is built from TRBV28 and TRBJ2-7; 7 positions match TRBD2. V was clipped by 2 bases and J by 1 base; unmatched bases: 2. There are 14 residues in the CDR3. Germline values: CDR1 MDHEN, CDR2 SYDVKM. CDR3 coding DNA: TGTGCCAGCAGTTTAACGGGAGGATCCTACGAGCAGTACTTC. Its protein is CASSLTGGSYEQYF.

The chain combines TRBV2 with TRBJ2-1, with D tentatively TRBD1 (6 bases). V was trimmed by 7 bases and J by 4 bases, leaving 11 bases between them. This CDR3 spans 13 amino acids. CDR1 and CDR2 from the germline V gene are SNHLY and FYNNEI. The CDR3 sequence: CASKIQGYNEQFF. CDR3 nucleotides: TGTGCCAGCAAAATTCAGGGGTACAATGAGCAGTTCTTC.

This clone showed up many times. The rearrangement uses TRBV28 and TRBJ1-2; 7 nucleotides line up with TRBD1. CDR1 is MDHEN, CDR2 SYDVKM, per germline. CDR3 size: 15 residues. V was pared by 9 bases and J by 1 base, with 11 bases of the junction left unmatched. The CDR3 nucleotides are TGTGCCAGTGGGGGACAGAGCCTTTTTAACTATGGCTACACCTTC. This encodes CASGGQSLFNYGYTF.

The chain has TRBV5-1 and TRBJ2-2, with D hard to call. The CDR3 extends over 13 amino acids. Trimming stripped 7 bases from V and 2 bases from J, with 9 bases between. CDR1 and CDR2 (germline): SGHRS, YFSETQ. The CDR3 spells CASQNSNTGELFF. CDR3 bases: TGCGCCAGCCAGAACAGCAACACCGGGGAGCTGTTTTTT.

This clone has more than one count but fewer than ten. The CDR3 sequence is CASSQAPRSYEQYF. DNA of the CDR3: TGCGCCAGCAGCCAAGCGCCGCGCTCCTACGAGCAGTACTTC. The chain recombines TRBV4-3 with TRBJ2-7; D call uncertain. CDR1 and CDR2 (germline): LGHNA, YSLEER. The CDR3 runs to 14 residues. V lost 1 base to trimming and J lost 0 bases, with 7 bases between them.

The CDR3 sequence is CATHKIGQGSYGYTF. Written as DNA, the CDR3 is TGTGCCACCCACAAGATTGGACAGGGCAGCTATGGCTACACCTTC. The chain has TRBV6-5 and TRBJ1-2; 8 nucleotides match TRBD1. This CDR3 contains 15 residues. V shed 10 bases, J shed 4 bases, and the junction held 14 bases outside the gene matches. CDR1 MNHEY and CDR2 SVGAGI come from the germline V gene.

V is TRBV6-5 and J is TRBJ2-1; 8 nucleotides agree with TRBD2. CDR3 length equals 14 residues. V lost 6 bases and J lost 5; bases outside the gene matches: 6. In germline, CDR1 is MNHEY, CDR2 SVGAGI. The CDR3 reads CASRRAGGHNEQFF. The CDR3 bases are TGTGCCAGCAGAAGGGCGGGAGGCCACAATGAGCAGTTCTTC.